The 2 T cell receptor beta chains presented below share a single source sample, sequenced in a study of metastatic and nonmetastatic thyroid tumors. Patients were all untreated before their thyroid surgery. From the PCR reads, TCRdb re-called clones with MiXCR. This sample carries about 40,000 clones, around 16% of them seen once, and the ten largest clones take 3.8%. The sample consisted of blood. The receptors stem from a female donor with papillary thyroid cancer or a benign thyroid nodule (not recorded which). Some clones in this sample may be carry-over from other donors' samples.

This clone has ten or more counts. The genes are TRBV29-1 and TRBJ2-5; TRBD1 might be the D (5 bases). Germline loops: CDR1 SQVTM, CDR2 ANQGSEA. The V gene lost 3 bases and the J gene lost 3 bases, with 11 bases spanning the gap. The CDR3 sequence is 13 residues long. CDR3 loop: CSVEAGWEETQYF. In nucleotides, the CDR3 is TGCAGCGTTGAGGCAGGGTGGGAAGAGACCCAGTACTTC.

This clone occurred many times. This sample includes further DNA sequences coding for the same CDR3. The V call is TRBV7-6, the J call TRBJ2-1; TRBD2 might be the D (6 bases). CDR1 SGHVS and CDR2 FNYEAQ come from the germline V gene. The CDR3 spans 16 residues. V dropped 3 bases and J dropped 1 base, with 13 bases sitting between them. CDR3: CASSFLTGDSYNEQFF. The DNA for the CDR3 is TGTGCCAGCAGCTTCCTAACGGGAGATTCCTACAATGAGCAGTTCTTC.